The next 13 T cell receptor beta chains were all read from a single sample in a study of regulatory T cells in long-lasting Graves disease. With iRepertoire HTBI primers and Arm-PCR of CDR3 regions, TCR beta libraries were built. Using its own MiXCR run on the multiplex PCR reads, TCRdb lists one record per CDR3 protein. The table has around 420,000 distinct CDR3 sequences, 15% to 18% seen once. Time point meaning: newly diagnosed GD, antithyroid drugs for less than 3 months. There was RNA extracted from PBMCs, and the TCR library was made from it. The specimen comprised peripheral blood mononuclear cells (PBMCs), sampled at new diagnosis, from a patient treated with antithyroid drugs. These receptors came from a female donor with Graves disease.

The CDR3 region is CASSSSGNSPLHF. CDR3 bases: TGTGCCAGCAGTTCATCAGGGAATTCACCCCTCCACTTT. This chain links TRBV12-3 or TRBV12-4 with TRBJ1-6, with D maybe TRBD1 (5 bases). The CDR3 runs to 13 residues. The germline V and J ends were trimmed by 4 bases and 7 bases, with 8 bases remaining between them.

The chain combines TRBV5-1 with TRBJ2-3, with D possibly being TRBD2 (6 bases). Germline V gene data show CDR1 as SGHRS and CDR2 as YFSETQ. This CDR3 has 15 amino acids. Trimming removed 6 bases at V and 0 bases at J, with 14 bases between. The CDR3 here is CASTSRGPSTDTQYF. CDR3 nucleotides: TGCGCCAGCACCTCGCGGGGACCTAGCACAGATACGCAGTATTTT.

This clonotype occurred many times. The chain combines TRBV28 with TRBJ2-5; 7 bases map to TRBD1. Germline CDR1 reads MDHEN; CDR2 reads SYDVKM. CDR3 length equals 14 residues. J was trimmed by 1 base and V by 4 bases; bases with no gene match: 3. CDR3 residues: CASSSGGVQETQYF. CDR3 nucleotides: TGTGCCAGCAGTTCAGGGGGAGTCCAAGAGACCCAGTACTTC.

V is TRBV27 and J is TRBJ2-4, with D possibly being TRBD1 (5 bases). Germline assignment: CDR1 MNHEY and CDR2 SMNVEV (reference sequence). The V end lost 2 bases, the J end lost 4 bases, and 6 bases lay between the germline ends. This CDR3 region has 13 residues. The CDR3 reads CASSLQGKNIQYF. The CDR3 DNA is TGTGCCAGCAGTTTACAGGGAAAAAACATTCAGTACTTC.

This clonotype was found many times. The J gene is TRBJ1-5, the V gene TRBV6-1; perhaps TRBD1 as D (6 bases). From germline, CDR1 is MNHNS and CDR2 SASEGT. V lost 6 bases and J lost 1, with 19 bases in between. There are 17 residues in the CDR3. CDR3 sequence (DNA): TGTGCCAGCAGGACGGGGGGGGGCGGGCGAAGCAATCAGCCCCAGCATTTT. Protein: CASRTGGGGRSNQPQHF.

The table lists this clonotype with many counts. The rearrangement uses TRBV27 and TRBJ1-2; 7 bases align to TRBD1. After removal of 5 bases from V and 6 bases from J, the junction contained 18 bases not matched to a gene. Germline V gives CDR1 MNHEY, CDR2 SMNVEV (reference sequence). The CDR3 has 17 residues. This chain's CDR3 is CASSPDREAIGGDGYTF. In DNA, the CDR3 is TGTGCCAGCAGTCCCGACAGGGAAGCGATTGGTGGGGATGGCTACACCTTC.

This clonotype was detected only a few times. CDR3 sequence reads: CASSEPGLGAIQYF. The CDR3 nucleotides read TGTGCCAGCAGTGAGCCCGGACTAGGCGCCATTCAGTACTTC. The chain recombines TRBV6-1 with TRBJ2-4, with 7 bases matching TRBD2. V lost 3 bases to trimming and J lost 9 bases; unmatched junction nucleotides: 8. The length of the CDR3 is 14 residues. Germline CDR1 is MNHNS and CDR2 is SASEGT.

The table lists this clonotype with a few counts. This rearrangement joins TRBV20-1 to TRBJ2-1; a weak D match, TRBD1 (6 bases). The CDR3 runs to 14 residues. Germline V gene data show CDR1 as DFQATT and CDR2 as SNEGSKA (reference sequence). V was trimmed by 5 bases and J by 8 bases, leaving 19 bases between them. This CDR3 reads CSAGRLGAIHEQFF. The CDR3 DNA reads TGCAGTGCTGGACGTTTGGGGGCCATACATGAGCAGTTCTTC.

Here the CDR3 reads CASSLGVAGGGEQFF. DNA of the CDR3: TGTGCCAGCAGCCTAGGGGTAGCGGGGGGGGGTGAGCAGTTCTTC. The chain uses TRBV11-2 and TRBJ2-1; TRBD2 matches 11 bases. The ends lost 5 bases at V and 9 bases at J; junction bases unmatched: 9. Germline assignment: CDR1 SGHAT and CDR2 FQNNGV. CDR3 length: 15 residues.

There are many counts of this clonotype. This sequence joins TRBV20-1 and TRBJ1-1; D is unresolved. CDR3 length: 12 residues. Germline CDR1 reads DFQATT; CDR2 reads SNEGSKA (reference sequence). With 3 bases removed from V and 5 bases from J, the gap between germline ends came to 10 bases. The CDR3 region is CSASFALTEAFF. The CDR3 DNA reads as TGCAGTGCTAGCTTCGCCCTTACTGAAGCTTTCTTT.

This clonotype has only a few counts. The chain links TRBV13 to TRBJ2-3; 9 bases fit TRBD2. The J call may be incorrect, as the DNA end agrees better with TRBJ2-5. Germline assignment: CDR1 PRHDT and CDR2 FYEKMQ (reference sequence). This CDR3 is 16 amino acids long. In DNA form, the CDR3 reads TGTGCCAGCAGCTCCAAGCCGACTAGCGGCCAAGAGACCCAGTACTTC. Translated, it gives CASSSKPTSGQETQYF.

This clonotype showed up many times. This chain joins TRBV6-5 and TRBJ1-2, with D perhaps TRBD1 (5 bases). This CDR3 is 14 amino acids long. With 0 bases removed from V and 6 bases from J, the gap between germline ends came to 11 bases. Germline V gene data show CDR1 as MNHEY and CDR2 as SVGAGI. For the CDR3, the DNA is TGTGCCAGCAGTTACTCTTCCGGGACCCATGGCTACACCTTC. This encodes CASSYSSGTHGYTF.

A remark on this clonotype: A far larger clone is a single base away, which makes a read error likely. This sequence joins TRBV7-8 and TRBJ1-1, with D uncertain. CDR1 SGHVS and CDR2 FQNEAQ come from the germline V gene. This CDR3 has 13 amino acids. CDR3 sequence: CVSSELENTEAFF. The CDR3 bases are TGTGTCAGCAGTGAATTAGAGAACACTGAAGCTTTCTTT.